This T cell receptor (beta chain) was identified in a study of T cells in localized non-small cell lung cancer. Trimming stripped 0 bases from V and 1 base from J, with 13 bases between. CDR1 is SGHVS and CDR2 is FQNEAQ in the germline V gene. There are 17 residues in the CDR3. Method: immunoSEQ multiplex PCR; TCRdb's copy keeps in-frame clones and lacks some. Of fewer than 40,000 clones in the sample, 70% to 90% are singletons; the top ten hold approximately 3.8%. Findings and caveats of the study: Adjacent lung was found to contain a median approximately 50 of the top 100 tumor clones. Adjacent uninvolved lung tissue had the highest T cell clonality, exceeding tumor. Longer overall survival accompanied higher blood T cell density.

Turning to this clone: The target antigen is unknown.

The receptor was derived from a male donor aged 60 or over with stage III lung adenocarcinoma. Here the sequenced sample was peripheral blood, taken before any cancer treatment. The chain has TRBV7-8 and TRBJ1-5; TRBD1 might be the D (6 bases). The CDR3 nucleotides read TGTGCCAGCAGCTTAGCGGAGGGGGGAAGGAGCAATCAGCCCCAGCATTTT. This sequence encodes CASSLAEGGRSNQPQHF.